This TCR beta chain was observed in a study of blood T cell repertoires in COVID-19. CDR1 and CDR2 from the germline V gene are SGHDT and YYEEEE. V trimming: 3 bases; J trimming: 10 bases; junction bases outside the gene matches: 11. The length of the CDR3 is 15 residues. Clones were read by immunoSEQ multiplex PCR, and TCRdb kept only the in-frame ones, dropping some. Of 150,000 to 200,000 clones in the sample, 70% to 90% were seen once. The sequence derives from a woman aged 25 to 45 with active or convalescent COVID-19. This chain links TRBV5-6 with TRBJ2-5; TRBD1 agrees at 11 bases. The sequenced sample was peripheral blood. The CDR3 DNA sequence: TGTGCCAGCAGCTACACGGACAGGGGGCCTGGGGACCAGTACTTC. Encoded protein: CASSYTDRGPGDQYF.